The clone carrying this T cell receptor beta chain was counted a single time. This entry belongs to a study of blood T cell repertoires in COVID-19. Study details: Material from acute and convalescent COVID-19 was sourced from the United States, Italy and Spain.

The CDR3 runs 13 residues. Trimming took 1 base from V and 6 from J, leaving 9 bases between them. Germline CDR1 and CDR2: KGHSH and LQKENI. Sequencing used immunoSEQ multiplex PCR; TCRdb keeps in-frame clones, though not all of them. The data contain about 170,000 clones, approximately 90% of them seen just once; the ten biggest clones take up 7%. The chain has TRBV18 and TRBJ1-1; the D is unclear. Sample: peripheral blood. The source is a woman older than 75 in a cohort sampled during active or convalescent COVID-19. The CDR3 loop reads CASSPRGASEAFF. The CDR3 coding sequence is TGTGCCAGCTCACCACGAGGTGCCTCTGAAGCTTTCTTT. Using reference TRBV18 and TRBJ1-1 for the parts outside the CDR3, the full variable domain is NAGVMQNPRHLVRRRGQEARLRCSPMKGHSHVYWYRQLPEEGLKFMVYLQKENIIDESGMPKERFSAEFPKEGPSILRIQQVVRGDSAAYFCASSPRGASEAFFGQGTRLTVV.